What follows are 2 T cell receptor beta chains derived from one specimen sequenced in a study of T cells after yellow fever vaccination. TCRdb re-called the 5' RACE reads with MiXCR, one entry per CDR3 protein. The sample includes 150,000 to 200,000 distinct CDR3 sequences, 9.5% to 12% seen only once; the top ten take just over 35%. The sequences come from CD8+ T cells sorted from PBMCs, collected 15 days after the yellow fever booster vaccination. These receptors all stem from a man in his late teens or twenties who received the YFV17D yellow fever vaccine.

The table lists this clonotype with a few counts. V is TRBV27 and J is TRBJ2-7; TRBD1 matches 9 bases. This CDR3 has 13 residues. Germline lookup yields CDR1 MNHEY and CDR2 SMNVEV (reference sequence). The junction had 2 bases not matched to a gene; V was cut back by 5 bases and J by 3 bases. CDR3 region: CASSMDRGYEQYF. The CDR3 DNA sequence: TGTGCCAGCAGTATGGACAGGGGCTACGAGCAGTACTTC.

This rearrangement joins TRBV4-1 to TRBJ2-5; possibly TRBD1 or TRBD2 for D (6 bases each). CDR1 is MGHRA, CDR2 YSYEKL, per germline. CDR3 length: 16 residues. V shed 5 bases and J shed 0 bases, with 16 bases lying between them. Written as DNA, the CDR3 is TGCGCCAGCAGCGATTTTACGGGGGCCGACCAAGAGACCCAGTACTTC. Protein product: CASSDFTGADQETQYF.